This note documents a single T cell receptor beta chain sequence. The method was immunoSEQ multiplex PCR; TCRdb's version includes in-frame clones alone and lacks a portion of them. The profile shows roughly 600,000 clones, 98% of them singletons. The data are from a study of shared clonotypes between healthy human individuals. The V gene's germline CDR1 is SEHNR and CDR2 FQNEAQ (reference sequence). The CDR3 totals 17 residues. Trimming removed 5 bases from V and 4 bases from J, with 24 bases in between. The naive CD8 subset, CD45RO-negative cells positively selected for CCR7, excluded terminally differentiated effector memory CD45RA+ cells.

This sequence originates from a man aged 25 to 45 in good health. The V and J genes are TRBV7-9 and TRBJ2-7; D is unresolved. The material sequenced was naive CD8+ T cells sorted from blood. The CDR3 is CASSPHSRTTEIYEQYF. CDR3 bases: TGTGCCAGCAGCCCCCACAGTAGGACGACTGAGATTTACGAGCAGTACTTC.